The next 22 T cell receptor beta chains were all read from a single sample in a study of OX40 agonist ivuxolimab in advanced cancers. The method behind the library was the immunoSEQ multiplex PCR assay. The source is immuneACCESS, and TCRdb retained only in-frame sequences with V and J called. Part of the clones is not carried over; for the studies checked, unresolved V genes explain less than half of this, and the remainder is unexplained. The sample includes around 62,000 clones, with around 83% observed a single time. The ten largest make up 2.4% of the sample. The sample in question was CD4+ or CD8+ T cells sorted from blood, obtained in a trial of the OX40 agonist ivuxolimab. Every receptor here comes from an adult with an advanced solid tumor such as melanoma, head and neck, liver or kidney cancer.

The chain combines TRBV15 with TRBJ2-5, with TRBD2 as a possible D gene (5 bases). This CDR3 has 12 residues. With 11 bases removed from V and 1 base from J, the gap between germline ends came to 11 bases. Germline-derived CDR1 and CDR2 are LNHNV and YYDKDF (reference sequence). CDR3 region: CAAGRGQETQYF. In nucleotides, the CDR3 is TGTGCCGCGGGCCGGGGCCAAGAGACCCAGTACTTC.

CDR3 in amino acids: CASSPQWGNQPQHF. CDR3 DNA sequence: TGTGCCAGCAGTCCGCAGTGGGGGAATCAGCCCCAGCATTTT. The chain joins TRBV27 to TRBJ1-5, with D possibly TRBD1 on 5 matching bases. The CDR3 contains 14 residues. Trimming pared 5 bases from V and 4 bases from J, leaving 12 bases between. Germline V gene data show CDR1 as MNHEY and CDR2 as SMNVEV (reference sequence).

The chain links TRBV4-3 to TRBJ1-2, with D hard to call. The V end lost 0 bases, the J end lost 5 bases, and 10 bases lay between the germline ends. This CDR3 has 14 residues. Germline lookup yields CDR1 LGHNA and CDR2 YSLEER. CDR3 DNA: TGCGCCAGCAGCCAAGATGTTTTCCAGTATGGCTACACCTTC. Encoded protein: CASSQDVFQYGYTF.

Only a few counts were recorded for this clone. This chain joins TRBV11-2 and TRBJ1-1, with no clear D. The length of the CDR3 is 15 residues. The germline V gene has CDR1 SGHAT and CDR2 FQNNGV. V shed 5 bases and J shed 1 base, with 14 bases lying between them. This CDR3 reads CASSPPLTWNTEAFF. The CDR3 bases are TGTGCCAGCAGCCCTCCCTTGACATGGAACACTGAAGCTTTCTTT. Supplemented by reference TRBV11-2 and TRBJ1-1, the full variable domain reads EAGVAQSPRYKIIEKRQSVAFWCNPISGHATLYWYQQILGQGPKLLIQFQNNGVVDDSQLPKDRFSAERLKGVDSTLKIQPAKLEDSAVYLCASSPPLTWNTEAFFGQGTRLTVV.

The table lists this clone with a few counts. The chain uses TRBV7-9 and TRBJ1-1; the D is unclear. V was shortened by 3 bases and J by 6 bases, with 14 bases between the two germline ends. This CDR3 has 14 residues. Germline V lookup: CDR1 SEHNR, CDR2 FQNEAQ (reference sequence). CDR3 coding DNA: TGTGCCAGCAGCTTGCTATCCGGGATGGCTGAAGCTTTCTTT. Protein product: CASSLLSGMAEAFF. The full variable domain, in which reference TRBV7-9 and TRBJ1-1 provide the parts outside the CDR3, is DTGVSQNPRHKITKRGQNVTFRCDPISEHNRLYWYRQTLGQGPEFLTYFQNEAQLEKSRLLSDRFSAERPKGSFSTLEIQRTEQGDSAMYLCASSLLSGMAEAFFGQGTRLTVV.

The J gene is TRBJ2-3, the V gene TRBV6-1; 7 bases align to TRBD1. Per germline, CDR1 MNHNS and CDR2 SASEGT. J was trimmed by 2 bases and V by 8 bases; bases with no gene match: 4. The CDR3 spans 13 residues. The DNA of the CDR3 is TGTGCCAGCGACAGGGAATACACAGATACGCAGTATTTT. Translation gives CASDREYTDTQYF.

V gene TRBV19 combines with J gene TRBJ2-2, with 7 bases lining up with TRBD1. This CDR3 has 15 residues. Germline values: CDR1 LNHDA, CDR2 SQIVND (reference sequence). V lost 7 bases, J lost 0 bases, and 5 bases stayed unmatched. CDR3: CASMPGTANTGELFF. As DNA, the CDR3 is TGTGCCAGTATGCCCGGGACAGCGAACACCGGGGAGCTGTTTTTT.

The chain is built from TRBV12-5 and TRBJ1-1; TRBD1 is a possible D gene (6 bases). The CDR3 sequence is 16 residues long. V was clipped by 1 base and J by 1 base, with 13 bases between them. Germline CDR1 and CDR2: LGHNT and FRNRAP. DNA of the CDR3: TGTGCTAGTGGTTTGGACCGAGGGGGGGGGAACACTGAAGCTTTCTTT. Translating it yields CASGLDRGGGNTEAFF.

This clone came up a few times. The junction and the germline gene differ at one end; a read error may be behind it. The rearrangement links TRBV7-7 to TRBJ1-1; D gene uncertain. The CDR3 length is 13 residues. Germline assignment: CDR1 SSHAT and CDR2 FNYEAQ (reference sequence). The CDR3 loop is CASSLVQNTEAFF. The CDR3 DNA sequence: TGTGCTAGCAGCTTAGTACAGAACACTGAAGCTTTCTTT.

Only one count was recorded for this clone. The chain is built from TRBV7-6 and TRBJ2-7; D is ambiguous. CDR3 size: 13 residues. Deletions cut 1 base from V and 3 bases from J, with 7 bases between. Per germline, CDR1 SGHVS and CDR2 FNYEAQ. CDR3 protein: CASSLETFYEQYF. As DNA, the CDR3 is TGTGCCAGCAGCTTAGAGACTTTCTACGAGCAGTACTTC.

CDR3 nucleotide sequence: TGTGCCAGCAGTGAAGGCAGCTTCGCCCAGCATTTT. Its protein is CASSEGSFAQHF. The chain combines TRBV2 with TRBJ1-5; D gene ambiguous. CDR3 length: 12 amino acids. Germline assignment: CDR1 SNHLY and CDR2 FYNNEI. V lost 1 base and J lost 11, with 9 bases in between.

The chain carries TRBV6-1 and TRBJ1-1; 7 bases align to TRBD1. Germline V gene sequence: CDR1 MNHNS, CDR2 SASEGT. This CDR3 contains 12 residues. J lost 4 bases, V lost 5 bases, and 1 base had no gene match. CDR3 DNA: TGTGCCAGCAGTAACAGGGGCACTGAAGCTTTCTTT. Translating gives CASSNRGTEAFF.

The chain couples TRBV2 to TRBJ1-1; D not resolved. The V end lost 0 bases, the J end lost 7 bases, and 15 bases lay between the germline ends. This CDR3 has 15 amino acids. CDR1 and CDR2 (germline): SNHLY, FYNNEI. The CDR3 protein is CASSEALQSNDEAFF. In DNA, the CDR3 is TGTGCCAGCAGTGAAGCGCTTCAGTCTAACGATGAAGCTTTCTTT.

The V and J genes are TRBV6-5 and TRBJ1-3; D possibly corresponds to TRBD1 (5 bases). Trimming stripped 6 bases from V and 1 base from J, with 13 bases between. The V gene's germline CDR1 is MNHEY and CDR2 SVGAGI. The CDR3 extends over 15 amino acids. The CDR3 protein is CASSLGGGSGNTIYF. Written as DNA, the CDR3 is TGTGCCAGCAGCCTCGGCGGGGGTTCTGGAAACACCATATATTTT.

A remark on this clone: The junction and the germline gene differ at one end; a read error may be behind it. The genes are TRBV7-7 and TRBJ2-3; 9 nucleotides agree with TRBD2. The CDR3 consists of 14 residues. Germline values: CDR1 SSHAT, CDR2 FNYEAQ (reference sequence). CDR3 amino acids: CASSLAGGTDTQYF. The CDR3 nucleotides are TGTGCTAGCAGCTTAGCGGGGGGCACAGATACGCAGTATTTT.

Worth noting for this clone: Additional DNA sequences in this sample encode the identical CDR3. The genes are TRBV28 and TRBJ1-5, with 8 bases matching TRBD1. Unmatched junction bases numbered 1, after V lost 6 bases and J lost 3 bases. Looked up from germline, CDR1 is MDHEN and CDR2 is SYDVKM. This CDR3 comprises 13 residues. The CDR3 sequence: CASRDRDNQPQHF. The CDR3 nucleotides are TGTGCCAGCAGGGACAGGGACAATCAGCCCCAGCATTTT. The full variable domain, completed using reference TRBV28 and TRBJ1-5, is DVKVTQSSRYLVKRTGEKVFLECVQDMDHENMFWYRQDPGLGLRLIYFSYDVKMKEKGDIPEGYSVSREKKERFSLILESASTNQTSMYLCASRDRDNQPQHFGDGTRLSIL.

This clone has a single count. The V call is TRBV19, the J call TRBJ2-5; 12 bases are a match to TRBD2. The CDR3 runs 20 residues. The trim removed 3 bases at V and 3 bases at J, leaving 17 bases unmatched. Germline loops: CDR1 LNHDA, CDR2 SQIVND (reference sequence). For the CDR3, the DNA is TGTGCCAGTAGTATCAGCCTAGCGGGGGGGCGGTTATTGTCTGAAGAGACCCAGTACTTC. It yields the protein CASSISLAGGRLLSEETQYF.

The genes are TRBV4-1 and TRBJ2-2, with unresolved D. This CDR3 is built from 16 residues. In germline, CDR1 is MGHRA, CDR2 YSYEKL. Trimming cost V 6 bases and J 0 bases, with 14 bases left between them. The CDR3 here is CASSPLQLTNTGELFF. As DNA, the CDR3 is TGCGCCAGCAGTCCGCTGCAGCTTACGAACACCGGGGAGCTGTTTTTT.

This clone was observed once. The CDR3 DNA is TGCGCCAGCAGCTTGGTAGGTCCGTCTATCACAGATACGCAGTATTTT. Encoded protein: CASSLVGPSITDTQYF. V usage is TRBV5-1 and J usage is TRBJ2-3; D call uncertain. The CDR3 extends over 16 amino acids. Germline lookup yields CDR1 SGHRS and CDR2 YFSETQ. Deletions cut 0 bases from V and 2 bases from J, with 13 bases between.

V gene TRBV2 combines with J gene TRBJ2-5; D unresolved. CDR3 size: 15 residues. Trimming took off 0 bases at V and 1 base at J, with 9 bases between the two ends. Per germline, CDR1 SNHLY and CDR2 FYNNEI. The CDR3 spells CASSEAHYPQETQYF. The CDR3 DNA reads TGTGCCAGCAGTGAAGCGCACTATCCCCAAGAGACCCAGTACTTC.

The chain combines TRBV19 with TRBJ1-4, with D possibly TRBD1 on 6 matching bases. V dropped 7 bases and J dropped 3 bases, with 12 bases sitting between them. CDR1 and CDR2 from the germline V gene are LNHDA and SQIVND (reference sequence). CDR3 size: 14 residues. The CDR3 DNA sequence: TGTGCCAGTATTAAAGGGGGGTCTAATGAAAAACTGTTTTTT. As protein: CASIKGGSNEKLFF.

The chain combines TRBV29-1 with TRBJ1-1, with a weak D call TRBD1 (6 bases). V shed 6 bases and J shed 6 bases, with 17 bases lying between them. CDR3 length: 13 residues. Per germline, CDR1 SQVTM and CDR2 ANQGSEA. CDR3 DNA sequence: TGCAGCGTCCGCCGTCAAGGGGGGGCTGAAGCTTTCTTT. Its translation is CSVRRQGGAEAFF.